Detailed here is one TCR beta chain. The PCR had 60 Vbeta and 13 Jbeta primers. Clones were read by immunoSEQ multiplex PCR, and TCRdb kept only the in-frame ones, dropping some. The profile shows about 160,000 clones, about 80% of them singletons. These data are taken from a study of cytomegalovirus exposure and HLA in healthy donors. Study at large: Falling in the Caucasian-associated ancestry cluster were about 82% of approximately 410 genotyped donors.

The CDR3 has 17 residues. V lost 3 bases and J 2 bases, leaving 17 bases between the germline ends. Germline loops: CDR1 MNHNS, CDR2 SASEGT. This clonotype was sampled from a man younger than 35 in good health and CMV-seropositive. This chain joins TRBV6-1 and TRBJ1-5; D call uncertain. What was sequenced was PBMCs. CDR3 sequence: CASSENRATAGNQPQHF. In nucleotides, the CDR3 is TGTGCCAGCAGTGAGAATAGAGCCACGGCGGGCAATCAGCCCCAGCATTTT.